These 3 T cell receptor beta chains originate from one sample sequenced in a study of PD-L1 blockade in urothelial cancer. The time point: pretreatment peripheral blood. Assay: immunoSEQ multiplex PCR; the TCRdb copy retains only in-frame clones and omits some. The sample consists of tens of thousands of clones, roughly 84% of them appearing once. Sequencing was performed on PBMCs, taken around atezolizumab (anti-PD-L1) treatment. The receptors shown here come from an older woman with urothelial cancer.

The rearrangement uses TRBV7-3 and TRBJ2-2; 8 nucleotides line up with TRBD2. The ends lost 5 bases at V and 5 bases at J; junction bases unmatched: 10. Germline V CDR1 and CDR2: SGHTA, FQGTGA. This CDR3 contains 16 residues. CDR3 DNA: TGTGCCAGCAGCCCCAGGCCGGGAGGGGTTACCGGGGAGCTGTTTTTT. This sequence encodes CASSPRPGGVTGELFF.

CDR3 DNA: TGTGCCAGCAGTTACTCGGCTGACAGGCCGAATGAGCAGTTCTTC. Its protein product is CASSYSADRPNEQFF. This chain links TRBV6-6 with TRBJ2-1; a weak D match, TRBD1 (6 bases). Germline V CDR1 and CDR2: MNHNY, SVGAGI (reference sequence). The CDR3 is 15 residues long. V was trimmed by 0 bases and J by 7 bases, leaving 13 bases between them.

The chain employs TRBV15 and TRBJ2-2, with 10 bases matching TRBD2. V lost 6 bases to trimming and J lost 0 bases; unmatched junction nucleotides: 1. CDR1 is LNHNV, CDR2 YYDKDF, per germline (reference sequence). The CDR3 runs to 15 residues. The DNA for the CDR3 is TGTGCCACCAGTAGCGGGAGGACGAACACCGGGGAGCTGTTTTTT. This sequence encodes CATSSGRTNTGELFF.